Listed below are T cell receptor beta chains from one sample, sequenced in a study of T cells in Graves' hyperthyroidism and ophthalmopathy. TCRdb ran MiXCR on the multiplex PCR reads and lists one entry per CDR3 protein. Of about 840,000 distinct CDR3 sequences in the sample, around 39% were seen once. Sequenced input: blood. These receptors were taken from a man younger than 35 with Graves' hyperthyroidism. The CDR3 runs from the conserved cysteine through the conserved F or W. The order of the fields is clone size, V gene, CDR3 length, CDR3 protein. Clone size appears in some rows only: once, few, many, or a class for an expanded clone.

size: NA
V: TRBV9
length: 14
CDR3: CASSVGDSLETQYF

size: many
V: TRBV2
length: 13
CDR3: CASSPTTDIGYTF

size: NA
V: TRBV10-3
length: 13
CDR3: CASSPPPNYGYTF

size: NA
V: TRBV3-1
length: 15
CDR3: CASSQRTGPLGEQYF

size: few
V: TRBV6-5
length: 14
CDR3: CASSYSGEHYGYTF

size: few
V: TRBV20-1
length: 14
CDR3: CSAPWTSGSYEQYF

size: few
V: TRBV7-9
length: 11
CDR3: CASSLDDTQYF

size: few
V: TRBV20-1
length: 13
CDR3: CSATDRVRTEAFF

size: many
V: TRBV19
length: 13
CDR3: CASSPLSVEKLFF

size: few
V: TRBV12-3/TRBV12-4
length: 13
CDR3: CASSFSRDQPQHF

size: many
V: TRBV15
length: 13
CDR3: CATDRTGDTEAFF

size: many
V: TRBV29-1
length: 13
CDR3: CSVENGGDYEQYF

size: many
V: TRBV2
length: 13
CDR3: CASSEAHTGELFF

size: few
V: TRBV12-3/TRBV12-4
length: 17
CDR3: CASSPKVTGTGLTEAFF

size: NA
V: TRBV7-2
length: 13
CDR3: CASSTRGRYEAFF

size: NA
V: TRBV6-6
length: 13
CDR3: CATRGSGNQPQHF

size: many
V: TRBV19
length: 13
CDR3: CASSPQTGSEAFF

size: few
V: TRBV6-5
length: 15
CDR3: CASSPQSTIVYVQYF

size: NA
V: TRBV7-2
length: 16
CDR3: CASSQAGTSGDYEQYF

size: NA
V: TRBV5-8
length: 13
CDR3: CASSLEGNAEAFF

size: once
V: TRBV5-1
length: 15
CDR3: CASTLLAGGSYEQYF

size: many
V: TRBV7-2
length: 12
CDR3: CASSFWDTEAFF

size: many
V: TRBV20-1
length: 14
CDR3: CSARGWDFKETQYF

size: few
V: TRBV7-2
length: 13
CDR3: CASSQDQQGKAFF

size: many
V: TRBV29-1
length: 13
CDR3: CSVETGANEKLFF

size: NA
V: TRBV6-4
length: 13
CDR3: CASSVWADTEAFF

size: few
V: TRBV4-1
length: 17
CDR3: CASSQASTDYSNQPQHF

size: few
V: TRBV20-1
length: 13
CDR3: CSAPETIKETQYF

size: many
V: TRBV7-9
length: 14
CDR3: CASSLGAVNQPQHF

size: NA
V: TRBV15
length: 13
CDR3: CATSRNRALGNTF

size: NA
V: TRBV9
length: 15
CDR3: CASSPPLDTNTEAFF

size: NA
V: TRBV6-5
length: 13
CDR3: CASSPTSNQPQHF

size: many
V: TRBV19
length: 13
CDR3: CASSPDRSYGYTF

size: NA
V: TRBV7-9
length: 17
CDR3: CASSPQGGGYTAYEQYF

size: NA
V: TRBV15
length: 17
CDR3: CATSRAPGTASTDTQYF

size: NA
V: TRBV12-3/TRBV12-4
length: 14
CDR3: CASSSRQVGETQYF

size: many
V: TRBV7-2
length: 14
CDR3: CASSPGPWGETQYF

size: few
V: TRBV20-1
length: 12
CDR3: CSAPRTRDEQYF

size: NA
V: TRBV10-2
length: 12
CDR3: CASSRGESEAFF

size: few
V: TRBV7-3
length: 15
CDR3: CASSSLAGPVYEQYF

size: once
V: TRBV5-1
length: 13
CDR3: CASSAGTGDEQCF

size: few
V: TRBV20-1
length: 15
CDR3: CSAPTADRVSSPLHF